This is a list of T cell receptor beta chains from one sample in a study of blood T cell repertoires in COVID-19. Assay: immunoSEQ multiplex PCR; the TCRdb copy retains only in-frame clones and omits some. Of about 46,000 clones listed, about 90% are singletons. The sample consisted of peripheral blood. The receptors derive from a human donor with active COVID-19. The donor label of this sample is uncertain. Both conserved end residues are part of each CDR3. The D gene is left open where the match is weak. Clone size is given for some rows only: seen once, a few or many times, or a class if the clone is expanded.

D gene	V gene	clone size	J gene	CDR3 DNA	CDR3 protein
-	TRBV6-6	-	TRBJ1-5	TGTGCCAGCAGTTACTCGGAGGGAAAGGGGCAGCCCCAGCATTTT	CASSYSEGKGQPQHF
TRBD2	TRBV11-2	-	TRBJ2-6	TGTGCCAGCAGCGAGCGGGGTTATGGGGCCAACGTCCTGACTTTC	CASSERGYGANVLTF
TRBD2	TRBV6-6	-	TRBJ2-7	TGTGCCAGCAGCCGGGGACTAGCGGGAGGGAGGGAGCAGTACTTC	CASSRGLAGGREQYF
TRBD1	TRBV29-1	-	TRBJ2-1	TGCAGCGCCGGACAGGGTTCCAATGAGCAGTTCTTC	CSAGQGSNEQFF
TRBD1	TRBV6-1	-	TRBJ2-3	TGTGCCAGCAGTGAAAGCCGGTGGGACAGGGGTCGTACCACAGATACGCAGTATTTT	CASSESRWDRGRTTDTQYF
-	TRBV11-3	-	TRBJ1-2	TGTGCCAGCAGCTCCCAGGGGATCGCTAACTATGGCTACACCTTC	CASSSQGIANYGYTF
-	TRBV11-2	-	TRBJ2-1	TGTGCCAGCAGTACGAGGGGACTCGAGCAGTTCTTC	CASSTRGLEQFF
-	TRBV30	-	TRBJ2-4	TGTGCCTGGGGAAACACGGGCATTCAGTACTTC	CAWGNTGIQYF
TRBD1	TRBV5-5	-	TRBJ2-2	TGTGCCAGCAGCGAACAGGGGGCGACGGCCGGGGAGCTGTTTTTT	CASSEQGATAGELFF
-	TRBV7-6	-	TRBJ1-5	TGTGCCAGCAGCCCCCGCGGCGTCGGCAATCAGCCCCAGCATTTT	CASSPRGVGNQPQHF
-	TRBV7-2	few	TRBJ1-1	TGTGCCAGCAGCTTAGACAGGAACACTGAAGCTTTCTTT	CASSLDRNTEAFF
TRBD1	TRBV27	-	TRBJ2-7	TGTGCCAGCAGTGGGACAGGGGGTCAACACGAGCAGTACTTC	CASSGTGGQHEQYF
-	TRBV2	-	TRBJ2-5	TGTGCCAGCACGGTCGGCAGGCAAGAGACCCAGTACTTC	CASTVGRQETQYF
TRBD1	TRBV7-9	-	TRBJ1-5	TGTGCCAGCAGCTACGGACAGGGGGATCAGCCCCAGCATTTT	CASSYGQGDQPQHF
-	TRBV19	-	TRBJ1-5	TGTGCCAGTAGCTCGGTTGGCGGTAGCAATCAGCCCCAGCATTTT	CASSSVGGSNQPQHF
TRBD2	TRBV2	-	TRBJ2-5	TGTGCCAGACGCCCCCCTAGCGGGGGTCAAGAGACCCAGTACTTC	CARRPPSGGQETQYF
-	TRBV7-3	-	TRBJ2-3	TGTGCCAGCAGCCCGAAGGTGGCAGGGTCGGCAGATACGCAGTATTTT	CASSPKVAGSADTQYF
TRBD1	TRBV11-2	-	TRBJ1-6	TGTGCCAGCAGCTTAGAGACAGGGGCTCGGCTCCACTTT	CASSLETGARLHF
TRBD1	TRBV5-4	-	TRBJ2-5	TGTGCCAGCAGCCCCGGGACAGGGGTACGAGAGACCCAGTACTTC	CASSPGTGVRETQYF
TRBD1	TRBV11-2	-	TRBJ1-2	TGTGCCAGCACCACGACAGGGGGATTCGACGGCTACACCTTC	CASTTTGGFDGYTF
-	TRBV5-1	-	TRBJ2-3	TGCGCCAGCAGCCCGACAGGGAGGTCAGATACGCAGTATTTT	CASSPTGRSDTQYF
-	TRBV4-3	-	TRBJ2-7	TGCGCCAGCAGCCAGGAAACGGACAGGGCCCGGACTAGCTCCTACGAGCAGTACTTC	CASSQETDRARTSSYEQYF
TRBD1	TRBV5-1	-	TRBJ2-1	TGCGCCAGCAGCTTGGCCCAGGGGGCACGGTCTGAGCAGTTCTTC	CASSLAQGARSEQFF
-	TRBV6-6	-	TRBJ1-5	TGTGCCAGCAGCGCCGCGGGTTGGGCCCAGCCCCAGCATTTT	CASSAAGWAQPQHF
-	TRBV4-3	-	TRBJ2-7	TGCGCCAGCAGCCAAGCCCCCACAGGAGCCTACGAGCAGTACTTC	CASSQAPTGAYEQYF
TRBD2	TRBV6-5	-	TRBJ2-7	TGTGCCAGCAGTTCCCGGGGACTAGCGGCGCACGGGCAGTACTTC	CASSSRGLAAHGQYF
-	TRBV9	-	TRBJ1-1	TGTGCCAGCAGCGCCTACAGGCTAACCGACACTGAAGCTTTCTTT	CASSAYRLTDTEAFF
TRBD2	TRBV27	-	TRBJ2-3	TGTGCCAGTAAGTCCGCGGGAGCTTACACAGATACGCAGTATTTT	CASKSAGAYTDTQYF
TRBD1	TRBV12-3/TRBV12-4	-	TRBJ2-3	TGTGCCAGCAGGAAGGACAGGGGGCAGTATTTT	CASRKDRGQYF
TRBD2	TRBV12-5	-	TRBJ2-1	TGTGCTAGTGGCCGCGTCCCGGGGACTAGTTTTGAGCAGTTCTTC	CASGRVPGTSFEQFF
TRBD1	TRBV12-3/TRBV12-4	-	TRBJ2-5	TGTGCCAGCAGTCCAGGACAGGCGGAGACCCAGTACTTC	CASSPGQAETQYF
TRBD2	TRBV9	-	TRBJ2-5	TGTGCCAGCAGCGTAGGGACTAGCGGGGGTACTCAAGAGACCCAGTACTTC	CASSVGTSGGTQETQYF
TRBD1	TRBV5-1	-	TRBJ2-3	TGCGCCAGCAGCCCGGGACAGGCCACAGATACGCAGTATTTT	CASSPGQATDTQYF
-	TRBV6-6	few	TRBJ1-5	TGTGCCAGCAGTTATCGGGGAGAGCCTCAGCCCCAGCATTTT	CASSYRGEPQPQHF
TRBD1	TRBV7-3	once	TRBJ2-6	TGTGCCAGCAGCTTACGGGACAGGGGGCCTGGGGCCAACGTCCTGACTTTC	CASSLRDRGPGANVLTF
TRBD2	TRBV4-1	once	TRBJ2-3	TGCGCCAGCAGCCAAGCCGGGACTAGCGGGACAGATACGCAGTATTTT	CASSQAGTSGTDTQYF
TRBD2	TRBV6-6	-	TRBJ2-1	TGTGCCAGCAGCGAACTAGCGGGGGGGTACAATGAGCAGTTCTTC	CASSELAGGYNEQFF
-	TRBV21-1	-	TRBJ2-4	TGTGCCGGGGACACAGAGGTAGTCAAAAACATTCAGTACTTC	CAGDTEVVKNIQYF
TRBD2	TRBV6-2/TRBV6-3	-	TRBJ2-2	TGTGCCAGCAGCCCTAGCGGGGGGGGTAACACCGGGGAGCTGTTTTTT	CASSPSGGGNTGELFF
-	TRBV5-6	-	TRBJ2-1	TGTGCCAGCAGCTTGGCGGACAGACCCTACAATGAGCAGTTCTTC	CASSLADRPYNEQFF
-	TRBV7-9	-	TRBJ1-3	TGTGCCAGCAGCTTAGGACCCCCAGGGTTTGTTGGAAACACCATATATTTT	CASSLGPPGFVGNTIYF
TRBD1	TRBV10-3	-	TRBJ1-1	TGTGCCATCAGTGCCCAACAGGGGTCGAGCACTGAAGCTTTCTTT	CAISAQQGSSTEAFF
-	TRBV7-2	-	TRBJ1-5	TGTGCCAGCAGCTTAGTCGGGGGGGACAATCAGCCCCAGCATTTT	CASSLVGGDNQPQHF
TRBD2	TRBV5-1	-	TRBJ2-3	TGCGCCAGCAGCTTGGCGGGGACTAGCGGGGTCACAGATACGCAGTATTTT	CASSLAGTSGVTDTQYF
TRBD2	TRBV2	-	TRBJ2-3	TGTGCCAGCAGCCTCGGGACTAGCGGGAGGGCCTCTACGCAGTATTTT	CASSLGTSGRASTQYF
TRBD1	TRBV5-1	-	TRBJ2-2	TGCGCCAGCAGCCAAGGTCCCACAGGGGGAGACACCGGGGAGCTGTTTTTT	CASSQGPTGGDTGELFF
-	TRBV27	-	TRBJ1-3	TGTGCCAGCGGGCGGACTGTTAACACCATATATTTT	CASGRTVNTIYF
-	TRBV28	-	TRBJ1-6	TGTGCCAGCAGTTTATGGACAGACCGCCCTAATTCACCCCTCCACTTT	CASSLWTDRPNSPLHF
-	TRBV4-1	-	TRBJ2-7	TGCGCCAGCAGCGTACAGGGATCCGACGAGCAGTACTTC	CASSVQGSDEQYF
TRBD1	TRBV2	-	TRBJ2-5	TGTGCCAGCAGTGCGACAGGGGGAGAAGAGACCCAGTACTTC	CASSATGGEETQYF
-	TRBV9	-	TRBJ2-2	TGTGCCAGCAGCGTAGCCACGGCGGGGACCGGGGAGCTGTTTTTT	CASSVATAGTGELFF
-	TRBV5-1	-	TRBJ2-6	TGCGCCAGCAGCTTAGGAGTCCCTGGGGCCAACGTCCTGACTTTC	CASSLGVPGANVLTF
-	TRBV25-1	-	TRBJ1-3	TGTGCCAGCAGCGACAGCTCTGGAAACACCATATATTTT	CASSDSSGNTIYF
-	TRBV5-4	-	TRBJ1-3	TGTGCCAGCAGCTCGGGACAAGACTCTGGAAACACCATATATTTT	CASSSGQDSGNTIYF
-	TRBV5-8	-	TRBJ1-2	TGTGCCAGCAGCTTGTCTAGTCAGGGAATTTCATATGGCTACACCTTC	CASSLSSQGISYGYTF
TRBD1	TRBV6-5	-	TRBJ2-2	TGTGCCAGCAGTTACACGGGACAGTCGAACACCGGGGAGCTGTTTTTT	CASSYTGQSNTGELFF
TRBD2	TRBV5-4	few	TRBJ2-1	TGTGCCAGCAGCCGGGGAGGGTTAGGCCACAATGAGCAGTTCTTC	CASSRGGLGHNEQFF
-	TRBV7-9	-	TRBJ2-2	TGTGCCAGCAGCTTAAGACAGGCTTCGAACACCGGGGAGCTGTTTTTT	CASSLRQASNTGELFF